This TCR beta chain was sequenced in a study of early T cells in non-severe SARS-CoV-2 infection. Overall study: Whole-blood bulk RNA, unsorted, was sequenced, and chains were unpaired. Study results and limitations: Missing private and CD4 specificities, VDJdb matching favored anti-spike CD8 responses.

V lost 4 bases, J lost 0 bases, and 4 bases stayed unmatched. CDR1 and CDR2 (germline): DFQATT, SNEGSKA (reference sequence). The CDR3 contains 15 residues. This clonotype turned up a few times. Its antigen is not known. Individual cDNA molecules received unique molecular identifiers during library preparation. TCRdb redid the calling of the 5' RACE reads with MiXCR, one entry per CDR3 protein. The data hold about 67,000 distinct CDR3 sequences, with around 10% observed a single time. Sequencing was carried out using whole blood. The rearrangement uses TRBV20-1 and TRBJ2-3, with TRBD2 matching 10 bases. The sequence came from an adult who was a healthcare worker with PCR-confirmed SARS-CoV-2 infection or an uninfected control (not recorded which). The CDR3 DNA sequence: TGCAGTGCTACTAGCGGGGGCGGGAGCACAGATACGCAGTATTTT. Translating it yields CSATSGGGSTDTQYF.